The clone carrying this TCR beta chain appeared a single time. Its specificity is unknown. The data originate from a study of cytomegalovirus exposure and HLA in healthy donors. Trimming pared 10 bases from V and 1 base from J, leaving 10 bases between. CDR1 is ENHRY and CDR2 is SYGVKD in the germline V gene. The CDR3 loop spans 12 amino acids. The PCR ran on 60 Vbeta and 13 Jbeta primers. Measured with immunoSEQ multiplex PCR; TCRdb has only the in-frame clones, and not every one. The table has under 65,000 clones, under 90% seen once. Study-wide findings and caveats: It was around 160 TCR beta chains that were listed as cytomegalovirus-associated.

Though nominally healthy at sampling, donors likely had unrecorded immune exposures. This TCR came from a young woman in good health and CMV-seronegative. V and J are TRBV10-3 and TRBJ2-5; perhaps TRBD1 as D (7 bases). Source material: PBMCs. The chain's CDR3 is CASGDSQETQYF. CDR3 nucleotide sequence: TGTGCCAGCGGGGACAGCCAAGAGACCCAGTACTTC.